The next 3 T cell receptor beta chains were all read from a single sample in a study of OX40 agonist ivuxolimab in advanced cancers. Profiling relied on immunoSEQ multiplex PCR, and the TCRdb table lists in-frame clones only, not all of them. The table has approximately 110,000 clones, around 90% seen once. The sequencing used CD4+ or CD8+ T cells sorted from blood, collected in a trial of the OX40 agonist ivuxolimab. The receptor source for this set is an adult with an advanced solid tumor such as melanoma, head and neck, liver or kidney cancer.

This clone appeared once. CDR3 protein: CASTRDNNYGYTF. The CDR3 coding sequence is TGTGCCAGCACCCGGGACAACAACTATGGCTACACCTTC. The chain has TRBV6-1 and TRBJ1-2, with a tentative D call TRBD1 (6 bases). Trimming cost V 7 bases and J 2 bases, with 11 bases left between them. The CDR3 contains 13 residues. Germline CDR1 MNHNS, CDR2 SASEGT.

This clone was recorded once. The rearrangement joins TRBV28 to TRBJ1-3; D possibly corresponds to TRBD1 (5 bases). V lost 3 bases and J 0 bases, leaving 12 bases between the germline ends. CDR1 and CDR2 (germline): MDHEN, SYDVKM. The CDR3 extends over 16 amino acids. CDR3 nucleotides: TGTGCCAGCAGTTTCGAGTTAGGGGTCTCTGGAAACACCATATATTTT. Its protein is CASSFELGVSGNTIYF.

DNA for the CDR3: TGTGCCAGCAGCTTCTCAGGGGAGTCCTACGAGCAGTACTTC. Its protein is CASSFSGESYEQYF. This chain links TRBV5-5 with TRBJ2-7; TRBD1 might be the D (6 bases). The CDR3 is made up of 14 amino acids. Germline V CDR1 and CDR2: SGHKS, YYEKEE (reference sequence). The V and J ends lost 2 bases and 1 base respectively, with 10 bases between them.